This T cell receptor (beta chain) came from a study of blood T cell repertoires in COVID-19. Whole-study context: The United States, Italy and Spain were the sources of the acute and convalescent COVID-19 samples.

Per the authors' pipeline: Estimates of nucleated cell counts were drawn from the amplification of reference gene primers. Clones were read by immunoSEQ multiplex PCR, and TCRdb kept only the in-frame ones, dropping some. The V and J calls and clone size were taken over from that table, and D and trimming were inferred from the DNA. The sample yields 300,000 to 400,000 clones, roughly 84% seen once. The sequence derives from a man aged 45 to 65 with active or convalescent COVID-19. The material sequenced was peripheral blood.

The DNA for the CDR3 is TGTGCCAGCAGCTTAAGGGGTTTTCTGGACGGCTCTGGAAACACCATATATTTT. Translated: CASSLRGFLDGSGNTIYF. The chain is built from TRBV7-6 and TRBJ1-3; a possible D gene is TRBD1 (5 bases). This CDR3 has 18 amino acids. Germline CDR1 is SGHVS and CDR2 is FNYEAQ. Trimming pared 2 bases from V and 0 bases from J, leaving 17 bases between.